A selection of T cell receptor beta chains follows, all from one sample in a study of blood T cell repertoires in COVID-19. Repertoires were generated with immunoSEQ multiplex PCR, while TCRdb's copy carries only in-frame clones and drops some. Here the sample spans about 200,000 clones, approximately 83% being singletons. Sequencing was carried out using peripheral blood. The receptor set was obtained from a human donor with active or convalescent COVID-19. The donor label of this sample is uncertain. The CDR3 runs from the conserved cysteine through the conserved F or W. Fields, in order: D gene, V gene, clone size, CDR3 protein. D genes are given only for firm matches. Clone size is shown for a subset of rows, as once, few, many or a class of expanded clone.

D gene: TRBD2; V gene: TRBV27; clone size: -; CDR3 protein: CASTTPSGRGADTQYF
D gene: -; V gene: TRBV9; clone size: -; CDR3 protein: CASSVVSGQYNEQFF
D gene: -; V gene: TRBV28; clone size: -; CDR3 protein: CASSLGGVGYTF
D gene: -; V gene: TRBV25-1; clone size: -; CDR3 protein: CASSLSGQPQHF
D gene: -; V gene: TRBV3-1/TRBV3-2; clone size: -; CDR3 protein: CASSQDVRGGSSYNEQFF
D gene: -; V gene: TRBV11-1; clone size: -; CDR3 protein: CASSLQEGWETQYF
D gene: -; V gene: TRBV6-5; clone size: -; CDR3 protein: CASSRGGEQFF
D gene: -; V gene: TRBV7-3; clone size: -; CDR3 protein: CASSSFGGSYNSPLHF
D gene: -; V gene: TRBV2; clone size: -; CDR3 protein: CASRGGGGNEQFF
D gene: -; V gene: TRBV9; clone size: -; CDR3 protein: CASSVDNNEQFF
D gene: TRBD2; V gene: TRBV7-2; clone size: -; CDR3 protein: CASSLTSGGQETQYF
D gene: -; V gene: TRBV5-4; clone size: -; CDR3 protein: CASSLSGEGQPQHF
D gene: -; V gene: TRBV28; clone size: -; CDR3 protein: CASSLGQVTDTQYF
D gene: -; V gene: TRBV7-2; clone size: -; CDR3 protein: CASSKKVGPGTQYF
D gene: -; V gene: TRBV2; clone size: -; CDR3 protein: CASRTRNEQFF
D gene: TRBD2; V gene: TRBV6-5; clone size: -; CDR3 protein: CVAGGSDTQYF
D gene: -; V gene: TRBV7-2; clone size: few; CDR3 protein: CASSPYSTDTQYF
D gene: -; V gene: TRBV5-1; clone size: -; CDR3 protein: CASSYGDKNIQYF
D gene: TRBD1; V gene: TRBV4-2; clone size: -; CDR3 protein: CASSQEGTGTGGHEQYF
D gene: -; V gene: TRBV5-4; clone size: -; CDR3 protein: CASSLGRGRAKLYEQYF
D gene: -; V gene: TRBV18; clone size: -; CDR3 protein: CASSPSGVEGTEAFF
D gene: TRBD2; V gene: TRBV30; clone size: -; CDR3 protein: CAWIPAGGSTDTQYF
D gene: -; V gene: TRBV7-9; clone size: -; CDR3 protein: CASSYSPTDTQYF
D gene: TRBD1; V gene: TRBV5-4; clone size: -; CDR3 protein: CASSLAPRGRTDTQYF
D gene: -; V gene: TRBV6-5; clone size: once; CDR3 protein: CARSRNTIYEQFF
D gene: TRBD2; V gene: TRBV5-1; clone size: -; CDR3 protein: CASSFYGEGSDTQYF
D gene: -; V gene: TRBV19; clone size: -; CDR3 protein: CASNPWGTSGAQHF
D gene: -; V gene: TRBV29-1; clone size: -; CDR3 protein: CSVPGGYTF
D gene: -; V gene: TRBV5-1; clone size: -; CDR3 protein: CASARDSSTDTQYF